These 12 T cell receptor beta chains share one sample of origin, sequenced in a study of cytomegalovirus exposure and HLA in healthy donors. Both 60 Vbeta primers and 13 Jbeta primers went into the PCR. Clones were read by immunoSEQ multiplex PCR, and TCRdb kept only the in-frame ones, dropping some. The table has roughly 100,000 clones, 55% to 70% seen once. The material sequenced was PBMCs. These receptors came from a woman aged 50 to 60 in good health and CMV-seropositive.

This rearrangement joins TRBV4-3 to TRBJ1-6; D remains unclear. Trimming pared 4 bases from V and 9 bases from J, leaving 10 bases between. CDR3 size: 13 residues. The germline gives CDR1 LGHNA, CDR2 YSLEER. The CDR3: CASSRSHSSPLHF. The DNA for the CDR3 is TGCGCCAGCAGCCGCTCCCATAGTTCACCCCTCCACTTT.

A few counts support this clone. The chain is built from TRBV4-1 and TRBJ1-6, with D perhaps matching TRBD1 (6 bases). Germline CDR1 MGHRA, CDR2 YSYEKL. This CDR3 is 15 amino acids long. Trimming left V 0 bases short and J 9 bases short, with 12 bases between. CDR3 sequence reads: CASSQDAGGTSPLHF. In DNA, the CDR3 is TGCGCCAGCAGCCAAGATGCGGGGGGCACTTCACCCCTCCACTTT.

This clone was picked up a small number of times. The chain's CDR3 is CASSLLGDSLDYGYTF. CDR3 nucleotide sequence: TGTGCCAGCAGTTTATTGGGGGACAGCTTAGACTATGGCTACACCTTC. The chain couples TRBV27 to TRBJ1-2; 7 bases are a match to TRBD1. V lost 1 base and J lost 3; bases outside the gene matches: 8. Germline loops: CDR1 MNHEY, CDR2 SMNVEV (reference sequence). The CDR3 runs 16 residues.

The chain combines TRBV27 with TRBJ2-4, with 8 nucleotides matching TRBD1. This CDR3 contains 16 residues. Germline CDR1 reads MNHEY; CDR2 reads SMNVEV (reference sequence). V dropped 6 bases and J dropped 5; count of bases not matched to a gene: 12. The CDR3 DNA is TGTGCCAGCAGCCCCACATGGGACAGGAATCAAAACATTCAGTACTTC. It codes for CASSPTWDRNQNIQYF.

The chain is built from TRBV10-3 and TRBJ2-7; maybe TRBD1 (6 bases). The CDR3 consists of 13 residues. V lost 10 bases and J lost 6, with 19 bases in between. The V gene's germline CDR1 is ENHRY and CDR2 SYGVKD. The CDR3 sequence is CATEGHPKGEQYF. In DNA form, the CDR3 reads TGTGCCACCGAGGGACATCCCAAGGGCGAGCAGTACTTC.

The J gene is TRBJ2-1, the V gene TRBV30; 8 nucleotides align to TRBD2. Unmatched junction bases numbered 16, after V lost 2 bases and J lost 7 bases. Germline CDR1 and CDR2: GTSNPN and SVGIG (reference sequence). The CDR3 has 17 amino acids. The CDR3 region is CAWSPGGGRFLENEQFF. DNA of the CDR3: TGTGCCTGGAGTCCCGGGGGGGGCCGATTCTTGGAAAATGAGCAGTTCTTC.

This clone was found a few times. The chain carries TRBV29-1 and TRBJ2-1, with a tentative D call TRBD1 (5 bases). Per germline, CDR1 SQVTM and CDR2 ANQGSEA. The CDR3 runs to 14 residues. V was cut by 3 bases and J by 0 bases, with 9 bases left in between. CDR3 bases: TGCAGCGTTGACAGGGCCAGCTCCTACAATGAGCAGTTCTTC. It is translated as CSVDRASSYNEQFF.

The gene calls are TRBV4-3 and TRBJ1-6; D not resolved. The germline gives CDR1 LGHNA, CDR2 YSLEER. Between the trimmed V and J ends, which lost 1 base and 1 base, there was a span of 11 bases. This CDR3 has 17 residues. The CDR3 DNA reads TGCGCCAGCAGCCAAGGAATCGCAGGATCCTATAATTCACCCCTCCACTTT. Translation: CASSQGIAGSYNSPLHF.

The rearrangement joins TRBV13 to TRBJ1-2; TRBD1 matches 8 bases. The CDR3 totals 14 residues. The trim removed 4 bases at V and 13 bases at J, leaving 14 bases unmatched. Germline assignment: CDR1 PRHDT and CDR2 FYEKMQ (reference sequence). CDR3 sequence reads: CASSSGRDRGWATF. CDR3 nucleotides: TGTGCCAGCAGCTCCGGAAGAGACAGGGGTTGGGCCACCTTC.

The chain joins TRBV5-6 to TRBJ2-1; TRBD2 is a possible D gene (6 bases). The germline V and J ends were trimmed by 4 bases and 3 bases, with 8 bases remaining between them. This CDR3 region has 13 residues. Germline V lookup: CDR1 SGHDT, CDR2 YYEEEE. As DNA, the CDR3 is TGTGCCAGCAGCCTCGGGGGCTACAATGAGCAGTTCTTC. Translated: CASSLGGYNEQFF.

The genes are TRBV6-5 and TRBJ2-3; 9 positions match TRBD2. V dropped 2 bases and J dropped 5; count of bases not matched to a gene: 8. CDR1 is MNHEY, CDR2 SVGAGI, per germline. The CDR3 has 16 residues. CDR3 bases: TGTGCCAGCAGTTACGGCCCCGGGACTAGCTTAGATACGCAGTATTTT. Its protein is CASSYGPGTSLDTQYF.

A few counts support this clone. V is TRBV28 and J is TRBJ2-7; D may be TRBD2 (6 bases). Deletions cut 7 bases from V and 3 bases from J, with 19 bases between. The germline CDR1 and CDR2 sequences are MDHEN and SYDVKM. The CDR3 sequence is 15 residues long. The CDR3 DNA reads as TGTGCCAGCACGGACGCCCGGGACTGGGGCTACGAGCAGTACTTC. This encodes CASTDARDWGYEQYF.